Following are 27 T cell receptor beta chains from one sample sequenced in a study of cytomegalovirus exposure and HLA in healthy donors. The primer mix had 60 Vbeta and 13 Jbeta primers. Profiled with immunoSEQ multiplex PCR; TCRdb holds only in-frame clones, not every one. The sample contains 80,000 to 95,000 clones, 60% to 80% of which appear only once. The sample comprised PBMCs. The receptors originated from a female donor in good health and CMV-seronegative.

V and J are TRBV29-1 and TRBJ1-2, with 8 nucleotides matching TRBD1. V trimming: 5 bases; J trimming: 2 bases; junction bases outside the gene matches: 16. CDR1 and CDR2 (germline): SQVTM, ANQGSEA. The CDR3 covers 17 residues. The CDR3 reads CSVQSTGTGQENYGYTF. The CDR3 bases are TGCAGCGTTCAATCCACCGGGACAGGACAAGAAAACTATGGCTACACCTTC.

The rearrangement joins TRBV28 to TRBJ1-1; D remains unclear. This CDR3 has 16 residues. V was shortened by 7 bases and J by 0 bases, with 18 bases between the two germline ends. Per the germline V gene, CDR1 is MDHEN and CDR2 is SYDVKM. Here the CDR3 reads CASIERVGFLNTEAFF. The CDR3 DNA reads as TGTGCCAGCATTGAGAGGGTGGGATTCTTGAACACTGAAGCTTTCTTT.

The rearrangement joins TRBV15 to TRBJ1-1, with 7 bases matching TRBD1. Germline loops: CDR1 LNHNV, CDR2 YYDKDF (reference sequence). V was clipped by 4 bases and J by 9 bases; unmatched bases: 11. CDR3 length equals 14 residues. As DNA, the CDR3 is TGTGCCACCAGCACCCCGGACAGGTCGACCCAAGCTTTCTTT. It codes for CATSTPDRSTQAFF.

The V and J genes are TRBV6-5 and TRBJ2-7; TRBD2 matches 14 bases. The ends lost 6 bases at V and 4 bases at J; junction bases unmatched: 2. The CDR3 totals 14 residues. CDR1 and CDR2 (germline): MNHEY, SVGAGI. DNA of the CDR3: TGTGCCAGCAGGGGACTAGCGGGAGTTTACGAGCAGTACTTC. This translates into CASRGLAGVYEQYF.

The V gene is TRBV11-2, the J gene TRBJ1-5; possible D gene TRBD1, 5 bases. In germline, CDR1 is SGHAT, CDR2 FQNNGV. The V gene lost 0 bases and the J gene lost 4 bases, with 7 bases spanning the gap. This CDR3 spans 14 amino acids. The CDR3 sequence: CASSLDQGNQPQHF. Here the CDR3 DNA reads TGTGCCAGCAGCTTAGATCAGGGAAATCAGCCCCAGCATTTT.

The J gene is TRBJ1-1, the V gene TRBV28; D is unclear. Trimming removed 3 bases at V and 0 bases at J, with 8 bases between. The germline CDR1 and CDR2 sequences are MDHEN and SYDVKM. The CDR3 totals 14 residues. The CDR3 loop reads CASSLLQLNTEAFF. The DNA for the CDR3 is TGTGCCAGCAGTTTGCTTCAGTTGAACACTGAAGCTTTCTTT.

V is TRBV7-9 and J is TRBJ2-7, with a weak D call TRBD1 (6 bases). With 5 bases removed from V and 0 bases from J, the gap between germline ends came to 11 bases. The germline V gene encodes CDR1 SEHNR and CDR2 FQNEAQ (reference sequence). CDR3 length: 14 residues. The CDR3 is CASSQGQSSYEQYF. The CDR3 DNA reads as TGTGCCAGCAGCCAGGGACAAAGCTCCTACGAGCAGTACTTC.

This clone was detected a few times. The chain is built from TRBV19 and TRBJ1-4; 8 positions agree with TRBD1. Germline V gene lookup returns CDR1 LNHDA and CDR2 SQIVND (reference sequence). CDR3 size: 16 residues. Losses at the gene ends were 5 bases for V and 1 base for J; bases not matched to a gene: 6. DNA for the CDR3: TGTGCCAGTAGTCGGATCGACAGGGGAACTAATGAAAAACTGTTTTTT. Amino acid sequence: CASSRIDRGTNEKLFF. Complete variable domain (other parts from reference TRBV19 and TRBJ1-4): DGGITQSPKYLFRKEGQNVTLSCEQNLNHDAMYWYRQDPGQGLRLIYYSQIVNDFQKGDIAEGYSVSREKKESFPLTVTSAQKNPTAFYLCASSRIDRGTNEKLFFGSGTQLSVL.

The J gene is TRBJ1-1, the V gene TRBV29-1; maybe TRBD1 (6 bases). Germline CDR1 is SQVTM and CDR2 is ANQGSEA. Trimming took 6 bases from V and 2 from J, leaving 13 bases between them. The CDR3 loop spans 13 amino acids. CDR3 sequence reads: CSVRGGLNTEAFF. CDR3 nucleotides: TGCAGCGTAAGAGGGGGTCTTAACACTGAAGCTTTCTTT.

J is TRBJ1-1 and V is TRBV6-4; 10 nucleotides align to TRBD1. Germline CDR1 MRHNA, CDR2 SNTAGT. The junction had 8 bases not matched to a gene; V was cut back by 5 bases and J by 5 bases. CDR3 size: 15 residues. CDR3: CASSLEGQGWTEAFF. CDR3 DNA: TGTGCCAGCAGTTTGGAGGGACAGGGGTGGACTGAAGCTTTCTTT.

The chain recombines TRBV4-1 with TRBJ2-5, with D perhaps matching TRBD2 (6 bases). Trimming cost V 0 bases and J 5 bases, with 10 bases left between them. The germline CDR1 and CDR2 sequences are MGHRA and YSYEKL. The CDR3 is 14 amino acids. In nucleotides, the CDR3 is TGCGCCAGCAGCCAAGAGGAGGGGTTGGAGACCCAGTACTTC. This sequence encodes CASSQEEGLETQYF.

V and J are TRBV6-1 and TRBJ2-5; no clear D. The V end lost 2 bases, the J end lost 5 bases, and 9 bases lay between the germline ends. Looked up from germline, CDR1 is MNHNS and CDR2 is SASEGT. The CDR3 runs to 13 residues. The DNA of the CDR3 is TGTGCCAGCAGTGAAAACAGAGTGGAGACCCAGTACTTC. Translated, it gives CASSENRVETQYF.

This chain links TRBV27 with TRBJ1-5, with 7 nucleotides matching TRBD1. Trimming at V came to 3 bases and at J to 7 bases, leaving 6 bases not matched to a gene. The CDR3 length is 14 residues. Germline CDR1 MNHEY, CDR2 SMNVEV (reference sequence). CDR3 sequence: CASSLTGYDQPQHF. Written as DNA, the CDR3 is TGTGCCAGCAGTTTGACAGGGTACGACCAGCCCCAGCATTTT.

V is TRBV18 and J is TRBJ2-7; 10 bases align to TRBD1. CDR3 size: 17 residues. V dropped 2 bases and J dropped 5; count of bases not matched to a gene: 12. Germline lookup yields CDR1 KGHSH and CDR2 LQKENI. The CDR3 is CASSPSILPGQGDEQYF. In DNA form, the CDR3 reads TGTGCCAGCTCACCATCTATTTTACCAGGACAGGGGGACGAGCAGTACTTC.

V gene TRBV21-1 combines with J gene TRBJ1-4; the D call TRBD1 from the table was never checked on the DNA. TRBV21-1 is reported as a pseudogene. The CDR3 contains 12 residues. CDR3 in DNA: TGTGCGCCGGACAGGGGACGTGAAAAACTGTTTTTT. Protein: CAPDRGREKLFF.

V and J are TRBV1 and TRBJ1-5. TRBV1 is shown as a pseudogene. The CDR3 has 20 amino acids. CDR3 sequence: CTSSLRPGPQAGNSNQPQHF. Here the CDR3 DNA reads TGCACCAGCAGCCTCAGACCCGGACCCCAGGCGGGCAATAGCAATCAGCCCCAGCATTTT.

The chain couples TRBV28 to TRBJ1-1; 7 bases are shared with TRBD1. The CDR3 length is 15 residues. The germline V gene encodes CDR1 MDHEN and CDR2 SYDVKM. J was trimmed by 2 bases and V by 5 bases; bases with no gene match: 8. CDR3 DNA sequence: TGTGCCAGCAGTGGAAACAGGGGCCTAAACACTGAAGCTTTCTTT. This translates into CASSGNRGLNTEAFF.

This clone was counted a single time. The CDR3: CASSLGLGVNEQFF. CDR3 in DNA: TGTGCCAGCAGCTTGGGACTAGGAGTCAATGAGCAGTTCTTC. The chain is built from TRBV5-8 and TRBJ2-1; TRBD2 might be the D (6 bases). V was trimmed by 0 bases and J by 6 bases, leaving 10 bases between them. Germline CDR1 reads SGHTS; CDR2 reads YDEGEE. The CDR3 extends over 14 amino acids.

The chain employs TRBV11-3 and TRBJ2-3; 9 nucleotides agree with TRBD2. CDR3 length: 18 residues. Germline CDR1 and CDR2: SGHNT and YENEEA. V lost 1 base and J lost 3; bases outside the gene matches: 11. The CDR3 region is CASSLGSGGGAETDTQYF. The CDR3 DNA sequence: TGTGCCAGCAGCTTAGGTTCTGGCGGGGGGGCAGAGACAGATACGCAGTATTTT.

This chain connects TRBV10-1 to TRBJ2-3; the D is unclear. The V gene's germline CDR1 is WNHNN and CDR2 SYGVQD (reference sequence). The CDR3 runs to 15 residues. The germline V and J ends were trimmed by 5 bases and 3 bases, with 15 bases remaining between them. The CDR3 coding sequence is TGCGCCAGCAGTAAAGTCCTGGCAGGAACAGATACGCAGTATTTT. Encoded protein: CASSKVLAGTDTQYF.

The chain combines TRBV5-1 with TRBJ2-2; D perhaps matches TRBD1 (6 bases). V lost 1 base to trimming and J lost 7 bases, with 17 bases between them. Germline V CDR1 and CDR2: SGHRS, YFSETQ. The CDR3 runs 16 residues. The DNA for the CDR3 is TGCGCCAGCAGCTTGAGGGGGACCCCGAGTAACGGGGAGCTGTTTTTT. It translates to CASSLRGTPSNGELFF.

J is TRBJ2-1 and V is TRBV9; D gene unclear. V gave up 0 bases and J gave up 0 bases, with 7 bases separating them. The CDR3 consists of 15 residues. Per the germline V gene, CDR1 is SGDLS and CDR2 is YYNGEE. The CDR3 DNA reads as TGTGCCAGCAGCGTAGGAGCAAGCTCCTACAATGAGCAGTTCTTC. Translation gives CASSVGASSYNEQFF.

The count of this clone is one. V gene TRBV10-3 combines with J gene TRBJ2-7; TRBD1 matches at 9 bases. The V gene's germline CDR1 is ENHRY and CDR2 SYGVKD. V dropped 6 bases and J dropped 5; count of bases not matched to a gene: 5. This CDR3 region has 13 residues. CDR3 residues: CAIRGQGHDEQYF. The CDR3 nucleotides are TGTGCCATCAGAGGACAGGGGCATGACGAGCAGTACTTC.

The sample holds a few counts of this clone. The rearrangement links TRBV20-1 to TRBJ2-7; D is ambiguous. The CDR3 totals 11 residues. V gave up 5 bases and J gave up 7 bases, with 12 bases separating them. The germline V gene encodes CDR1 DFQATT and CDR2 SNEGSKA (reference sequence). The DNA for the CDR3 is TGCAGTGCTCGAGTAATACATGAGCAGTACTTC. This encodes CSARVIHEQYF.

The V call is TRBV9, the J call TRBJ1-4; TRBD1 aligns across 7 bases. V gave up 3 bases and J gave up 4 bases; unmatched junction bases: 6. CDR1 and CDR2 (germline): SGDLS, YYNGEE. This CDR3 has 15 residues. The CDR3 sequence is CASSAGGRGNEKLFF. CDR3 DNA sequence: TGTGCCAGCAGCGCAGGGGGTCGGGGTAATGAAAAACTGTTTTTT.

The CDR3 sequence is CASSQDAPELSGQGDTEAFF. The CDR3 DNA reads as TGCGCCAGCAGCCAAGACGCTCCTGAGCTCTCGGGACAGGGGGACACTGAAGCTTTCTTT. The genes are TRBV4-1 and TRBJ1-1, with TRBD1 matching over 11 bases. The length of the CDR3 is 20 residues. The germline CDR1 and CDR2 sequences are MGHRA and YSYEKL. V was pared by 0 bases and J by 3 bases, with 15 bases of the junction left unmatched.

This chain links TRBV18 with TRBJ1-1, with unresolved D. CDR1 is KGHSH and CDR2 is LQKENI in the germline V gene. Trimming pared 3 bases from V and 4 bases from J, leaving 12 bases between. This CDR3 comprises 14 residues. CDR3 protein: CASSPTTDFTEAFF. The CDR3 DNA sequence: TGTGCCAGCTCACCGACTACAGATTTCACTGAAGCTTTCTTT.